This TCR beta chain stems from a study of CD8+ T cells in alopecia areata. Whole-study results and caveats: Significant decreases in scalp clonality and expanded CD8+ clones followed tofacitinib treatment. Higher clonality than in normal scalp was seen in lesional scalp, especially alopecia totalis/universalis. There were many expanded lesional clones persisting in scalp and blood during tofacitinib.

Regarding this clone: Its antigen remains unknown.

RNA was isolated and reverse transcribed to cDNA, the sequencing template. Assay: immunoSEQ multiplex PCR; the TCRdb copy retains only in-frame clones and omits some. The repertoire holds a few hundred thousand clones, with 66% as singletons. Stated treatment: oral pan-JAK inhibitor, 5-10 mg twice daily. Cell sorting was applied to PBMCs, and CD4+ and CD8+ T cells were collected. Material: CD4+ T cells sorted from blood, obtained at roughly week 45, from a patient treated with tofacitinib. The sequence derives from a human donor with alopecia areata.

CDR3: CSVRGSPGNTEAFF. DNA of the CDR3: TGCAGCGTCCGGGGCTCCCCGGGCAACACTGAAGCTTTCTTT. This chain uses TRBV29-1 with TRBJ1-1; TRBD1 is a possible D gene (5 bases). The ends were cut back, 6 bases at V and 2 bases at J, with 16 bases in the middle. Germline V lookup: CDR1 SQVTM, CDR2 ANQGSEA. CDR3 length: 14 amino acids.